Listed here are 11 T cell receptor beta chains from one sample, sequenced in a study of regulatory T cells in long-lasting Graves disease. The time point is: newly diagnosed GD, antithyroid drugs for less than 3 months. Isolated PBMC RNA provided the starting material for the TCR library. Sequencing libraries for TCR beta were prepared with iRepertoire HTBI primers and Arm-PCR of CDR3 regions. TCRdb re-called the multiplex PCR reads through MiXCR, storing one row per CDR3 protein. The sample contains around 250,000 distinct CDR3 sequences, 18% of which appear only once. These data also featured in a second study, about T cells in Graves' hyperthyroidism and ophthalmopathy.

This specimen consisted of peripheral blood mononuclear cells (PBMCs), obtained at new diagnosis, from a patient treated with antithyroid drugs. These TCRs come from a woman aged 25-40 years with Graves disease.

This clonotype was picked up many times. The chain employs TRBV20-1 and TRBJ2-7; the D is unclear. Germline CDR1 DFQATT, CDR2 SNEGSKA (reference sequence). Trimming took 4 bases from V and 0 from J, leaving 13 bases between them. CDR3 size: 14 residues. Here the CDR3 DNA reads TGCAGTGCTAACCGGGCCCCAGTCTCCTACGAGCAGTACTTC. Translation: CSANRAPVSYEQYF.

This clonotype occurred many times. CDR3 nucleotides: TGTGCCAGCAGCTCCCCCCGTGGGCGCGAGCAGTACTTC. Its translation is CASSSPRGREQYF. The chain is built from TRBV7-2 and TRBJ2-7; D is ambiguous. The germline V and J ends were trimmed by 4 bases and 6 bases, with 13 bases remaining between them. Germline lookup yields CDR1 SGHTA and CDR2 FQGNSA. The CDR3 extends over 13 amino acids.

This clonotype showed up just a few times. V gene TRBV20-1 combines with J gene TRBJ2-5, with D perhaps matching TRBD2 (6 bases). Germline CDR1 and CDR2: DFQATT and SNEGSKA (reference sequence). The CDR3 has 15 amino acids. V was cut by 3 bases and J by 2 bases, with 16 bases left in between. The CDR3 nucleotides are TGCAGTGCTAGCGGGACTGTCCATGGACAAGAGACCCAGTACTTC. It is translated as CSASGTVHGQETQYF.

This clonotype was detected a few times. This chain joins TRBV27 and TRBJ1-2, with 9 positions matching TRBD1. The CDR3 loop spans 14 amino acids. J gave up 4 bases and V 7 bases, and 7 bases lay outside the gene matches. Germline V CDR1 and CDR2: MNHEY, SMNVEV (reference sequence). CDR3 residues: CASTPTGGGYGYTF. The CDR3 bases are TGTGCCAGCACCCCGACAGGGGGTGGCTATGGCTACACCTTC.

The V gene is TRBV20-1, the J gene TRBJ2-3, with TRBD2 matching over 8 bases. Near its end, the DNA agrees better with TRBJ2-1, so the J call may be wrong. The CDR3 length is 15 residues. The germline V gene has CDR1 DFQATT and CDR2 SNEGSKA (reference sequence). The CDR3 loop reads CSAREPGGSSYEQFF. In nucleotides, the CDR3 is TGCAGTGCTAGAGAGCCGGGGGGGAGCTCCTACGAGCAGTTCTTC.

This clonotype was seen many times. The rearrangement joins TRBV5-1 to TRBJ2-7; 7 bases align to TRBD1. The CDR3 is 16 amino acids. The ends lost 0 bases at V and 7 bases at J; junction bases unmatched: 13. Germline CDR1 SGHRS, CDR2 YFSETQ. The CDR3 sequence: CASSLETGTVIREQYF. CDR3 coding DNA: TGCGCCAGCAGCTTGGAGACCGGGACAGTGATTAGAGAGCAGTACTTC.

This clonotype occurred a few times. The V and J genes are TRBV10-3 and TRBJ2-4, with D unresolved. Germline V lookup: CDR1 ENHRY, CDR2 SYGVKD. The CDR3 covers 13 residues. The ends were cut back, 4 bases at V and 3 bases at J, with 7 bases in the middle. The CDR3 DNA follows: TGTGCCATCAGTGGTTCCAACAAAAACATTCAGTACTTC. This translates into CAISGSNKNIQYF.

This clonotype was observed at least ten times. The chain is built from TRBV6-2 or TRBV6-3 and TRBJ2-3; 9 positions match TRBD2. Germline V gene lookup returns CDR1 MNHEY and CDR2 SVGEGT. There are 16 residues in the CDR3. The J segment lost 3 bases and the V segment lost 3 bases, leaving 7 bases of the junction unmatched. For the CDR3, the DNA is TGTGCCAGCAGTTATCGCGGGGGGGAAAGGACAGATACGCAGTATTTT. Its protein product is CASSYRGGERTDTQYF.

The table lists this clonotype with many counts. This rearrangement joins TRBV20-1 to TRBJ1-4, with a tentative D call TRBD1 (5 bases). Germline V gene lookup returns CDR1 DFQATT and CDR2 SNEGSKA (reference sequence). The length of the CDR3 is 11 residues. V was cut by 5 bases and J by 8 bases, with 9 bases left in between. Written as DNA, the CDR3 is TGCAGTGCTGGGGCCCGGGAAAAACTGTTTTTT. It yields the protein CSAGAREKLFF.

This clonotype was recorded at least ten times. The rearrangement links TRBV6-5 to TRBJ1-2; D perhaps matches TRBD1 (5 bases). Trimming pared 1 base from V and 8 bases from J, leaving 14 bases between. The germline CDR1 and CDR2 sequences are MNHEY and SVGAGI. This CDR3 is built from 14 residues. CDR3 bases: TGTGCCAGCAGTTACTATCAACAGGAGAGGGGCTACACCTTC. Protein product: CASSYYQQERGYTF.

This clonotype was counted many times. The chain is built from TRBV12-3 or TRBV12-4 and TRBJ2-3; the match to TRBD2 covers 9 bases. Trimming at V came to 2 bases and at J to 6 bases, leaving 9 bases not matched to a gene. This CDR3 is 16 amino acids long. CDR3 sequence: CASSLRTSARGDTQYF. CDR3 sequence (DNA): TGTGCCAGCAGTTTAAGGACTAGCGCTCGTGGGGATACGCAGTATTTT.